This entry lists 19 T cell receptor beta chains sequenced from one sample in a study of cytomegalovirus exposure and HLA in healthy donors. The PCR made use of 60 Vbeta and 13 Jbeta primers. Profiled with immunoSEQ multiplex PCR; TCRdb holds only in-frame clones, not every one. Here the sample spans 100,000 to 150,000 clones, roughly 10% being singletons. Sequencing was carried out using PBMCs. These receptors were taken from a young woman in good health and CMV-seropositive.

Worth noting for this clone: Different DNA sequences within this sample yield the same CDR3. The chain carries TRBV5-1 and TRBJ1-4; D unresolved. Germline CDR1 SGHRS, CDR2 YFSETQ. Trimming shortened V by 5 bases and J by 0 bases, and 11 bases separated the two germline ends. The CDR3 consists of 15 residues. The CDR3 DNA follows: TGCGCCAGCAGGGAAACAGTAGCAACTAATGAAAAACTGTTTTTT. Amino acid sequence: CASRETVATNEKLFF. Complete variable domain (other parts from reference TRBV5-1 and TRBJ1-4): KAGVTQTPRYLIKTRGQQVTLSCSPISGHRSVSWYQQTPGQGLQFLFEYFSETQRNKGNFPGRFSGRQFSNSRSEMNVSTLELGDSALYLCASRETVATNEKLFFGSGTQLSVL.

This clone has a handful of counts. The rearrangement links TRBV4-2 to TRBJ2-3; 7 bases are a match to TRBD2. The CDR3 is made up of 16 amino acids. Germline loops: CDR1 LGHNA, CDR2 YNFKEQ. Trimming at V came to 0 bases and at J to 4 bases, leaving 7 bases not matched to a gene. CDR3 residues: CASSQERVGGSDTQYF. CDR3 bases: TGTGCCAGCAGCCAAGAAAGGGTGGGAGGGTCAGATACGCAGTATTTT.

The CDR3 protein is CAISRHPGQSEAFF. CDR3 DNA: TGTGCCATCTCACGACACCCGGGACAGTCAGAAGCTTTCTTT. This rearrangement joins TRBV10-3 to TRBJ1-1; 7 nucleotides line up with TRBD1. The V segment lost 8 bases and the J segment 8 bases; nucleotides outside the gene matches: 14. CDR1 and CDR2 from the germline V gene are ENHRY and SYGVKD. This CDR3 contains 14 residues.

This clone was observed a few times. The chain has TRBV5-6 and TRBJ2-2; 11 bases agree with TRBD2. CDR3 length: 16 residues. J was trimmed by 1 base and V by 3 bases; bases with no gene match: 2. The germline gives CDR1 SGHDT, CDR2 YYEEEE. DNA of the CDR3: TGTGCCAGCAGCTCCGGACTAGCGGGGAACACCGGGGAGCTGTTTTTT. Amino acids: CASSSGLAGNTGELFF. Drawing the rest from reference TRBV5-6 and TRBJ2-2, the complete variable domain is DAGVTQSPTHLIKTRGQQVTLRCSPKSGHDTVSWYQQALGQGPQFIFQYYEEEERQRGNFPDRFSGHQFPNYSSELNVNALLLGDSALYLCASSSGLAGNTGELFFGEGSRLTVL.

The J gene is TRBJ2-1, the V gene TRBV29-1, with 9 bases fitting TRBD1. CDR1 is SQVTM and CDR2 is ANQGSEA in the germline V gene. The V and J ends lost 7 bases and 8 bases, in that order; junction bases with no gene match: 12. CDR3 length: 14 amino acids. The CDR3 region is CSAINRDRVDEQFF. The CDR3 DNA reads as TGCAGCGCCATAAACCGGGACAGGGTTGATGAGCAGTTCTTC.

This clone was seen only a few times. This chain links TRBV10-3 with TRBJ2-3, with D uncertain. Per germline, CDR1 ENHRY and CDR2 SYGVKD. The CDR3 is 15 residues long. Trimming removed 5 bases at V and 5 bases at J, with 17 bases between. DNA for the CDR3: TGTGCCATCAGTCCCGGAGTAGCTAGGTTAGATACGCAGTATTTT. This codes for CAISPGVARLDTQYF.

The rearrangement joins TRBV13 to TRBJ2-7, with D maybe TRBD1 (7 bases). There are 13 residues in the CDR3. Germline V CDR1 and CDR2: PRHDT, FYEKMQ (reference sequence). The V and J ends lost 8 bases and 4 bases respectively, with 15 bases between them. DNA of the CDR3: TGTGCCAGCGGCAGGGGGGCGCGTTACGAGCAGTACTTC. Its translation is CASGRGARYEQYF.

In this sample, this clone turned up a few times. This chain uses TRBV6-5 with TRBJ1-6; TRBD1 matches at 8 bases. Germline CDR1 reads MNHEY; CDR2 reads SVGAGI. The V and J ends lost 5 bases and 9 bases, in that order; junction bases with no gene match: 9. CDR3 length: 15 residues. CDR3 nucleotides: TGTGCCAGCAGTCTAGGGCAGGGGGCAGGTTCACCCCTCCACTTT. Translation gives CASSLGQGAGSPLHF.

This clone was found a few times. The chain combines TRBV29-1 with TRBJ1-1; D is perhaps TRBD1 (5 bases). V shed 3 bases and J shed 4 bases, with 15 bases lying between them. The CDR3 totals 14 residues. The germline CDR1 and CDR2 sequences are SQVTM and ANQGSEA. CDR3 amino acids: CSVEGRGFSTEAFF. The CDR3 bases are TGCAGCGTTGAGGGCCGGGGGTTCTCCACTGAAGCTTTCTTT.

The rearrangement joins TRBV11-3 to TRBJ2-7; D perhaps matches TRBD2 (5 bases). The germline V gene encodes CDR1 SGHNT and CDR2 YENEEA. The CDR3 has 14 amino acids. V was trimmed by 5 bases and J by 4 bases, leaving 15 bases between them. The CDR3 is CASSPQSGSYEQYF. Here the CDR3 DNA reads TGTGCCAGCAGCCCCCAGAGCGGATCGTACGAGCAGTACTTC.

The chain carries TRBV6-1 and TRBJ1-1; a weak D match, TRBD1 (6 bases). V shed 4 bases and J shed 6 bases, with 21 bases lying between them. The CDR3 is 16 residues long. Germline V gives CDR1 MNHNS, CDR2 SASEGT. Here the CDR3 DNA reads TGTGCCAGCAGTGTCCGGGACACCCCGCTGGTCGCTGAAGCTTTCTTT. The encoded protein is CASSVRDTPLVAEAFF.

As regards this clone: The same CDR3 is also encoded by other DNA sequences in this sample. This chain connects TRBV28 to TRBJ2-7; D not resolved. In germline, CDR1 is MDHEN, CDR2 SYDVKM. The CDR3 covers 11 residues. V lost 7 bases and J lost 3, with 7 bases in between. CDR3 protein: CASNTNYEQYF. The CDR3 DNA sequence: TGTGCCAGCAACACGAACTACGAGCAGTACTTC.

V and J are TRBV7-2 and TRBJ2-1; no definite D call. Germline-derived CDR1 and CDR2 are SGHTA and FQGNSA. This CDR3 comprises 13 residues. V dropped 2 bases and J dropped 5 bases, with 7 bases sitting between them. CDR3 DNA sequence: TGTGCCAGCAGCTTAATAACTGACAATGAGCAGTTCTTC. This gives the protein CASSLITDNEQFF.

This clone turned up a few times. J is TRBJ1-5 and V is TRBV6-4; tentatively, D is TRBD1 (6 bases). The CDR3 is 17 residues long. Germline V CDR1 and CDR2: MRHNA, SNTAGT. The ends were cut back, 2 bases at V and 2 bases at J, with 16 bases in the middle. The CDR3 DNA reads as TGTGCCAGCAGTGACCGAGCGAAGGGGGTGTGCAATCAGCCCCAGCATTTT. This codes for CASSDRAKGVCNQPQHF.

Only a few counts were recorded for this clone. The chain joins TRBV7-8 to TRBJ2-7, with D possibly TRBD2 on 6 matching bases. The V end was cut by 4 bases, the J end by 0 bases, with 16 bases between. CDR3 length equals 16 residues. CDR1 is SGHVS and CDR2 is FQNEAQ in the germline V gene. The CDR3: CASSSLLGAGSYEQYF. The CDR3, as DNA: TGTGCCAGCAGCTCCCTGCTAGGAGCGGGCTCCTACGAGCAGTACTTC.

The chain links TRBV5-6 to TRBJ2-1; D is possibly TRBD2 (5 bases). There are 15 residues in the CDR3. Germline V gene sequence: CDR1 SGHDT, CDR2 YYEEEE. V lost 6 bases to trimming and J lost 0 bases, with 13 bases between them. In nucleotides, the CDR3 is TGTGCCAGCACCCGCGGACTCAGCTCCTACAATGAGCAGTTCTTC. It codes for CASTRGLSSYNEQFF.

This clone was found a few times. V is TRBV10-3 and J is TRBJ2-5, with D unresolved. V gave up 0 bases and J gave up 3 bases, with 8 bases separating them. The CDR3 contains 14 residues. CDR1 ENHRY and CDR2 SYGVKD come from the germline V gene. The CDR3 DNA sequence: TGTGCCATCAGTGAGTCAATCGGTGAAGAGACCCAGTACTTC. It codes for CAISESIGEETQYF.

The rearrangement uses TRBV28 and TRBJ2-1, with no clear D. The CDR3 loop spans 14 amino acids. The V gene lost 1 base and the J gene lost 12 bases, with 16 bases spanning the gap. Germline V CDR1 and CDR2: MDHEN, SYDVKM. This chain's CDR3 is CASSLYNGRSGQFF. The CDR3 region has the DNA TGTGCCAGCAGTTTATACAATGGCCGGTCAGGGCAGTTCTTC.

The J gene is TRBJ1-1, the V gene TRBV19; 11 bases match TRBD1. This CDR3 is 17 amino acids long. Trimming removed 4 bases from V and 6 bases from J; junction bases left unmatched: 13. Germline V CDR1 and CDR2: LNHDA, SQIVND (reference sequence). This CDR3 reads CASSNLEDRGLRAEAFF. In nucleotides, the CDR3 is TGTGCCAGTAGTAACCTGGAGGACAGGGGGCTAAGAGCTGAAGCTTTCTTT.